This T cell receptor beta chain was observed in a study of PD-1 blockade in classical Hodgkin lymphoma. The data were produced by immunoSEQ multiplex PCR, yet TCRdb's version contains in-frame clones alone and is incomplete. This table has more than 40,000 clones, roughly three quarters appearing once. Time point specified: cycle 4 day 1 (C4D1), after less than seven weeks of nivolumab. Each of the patients experienced relapse following autologous stem cell transplantation, and their brentuximab vedotin exposure differed. Under best response, outcomes were complete response, partial response or progressive disease. This TCR was sampled from a human donor with classical Hodgkin lymphoma. Here the sequenced sample was peripheral blood mononuclear cells (PBMCs), taken before the fourth cycle of nivolumab.

The CDR3 DNA follows: TGTGCCACCAGCAACAGCGGGCGGGGGTTCGGTGAAAAACTGTTTTTT. This sequence encodes CATSNSGRGFGEKLFF. This chain connects TRBV15 to TRBJ1-4; D possibly corresponds to TRBD1 (5 bases). V lost 4 bases and J 7 bases, leaving 19 bases between the germline ends. Looked up from germline, CDR1 is LNHNV and CDR2 is YYDKDF (reference sequence). This CDR3 contains 16 residues.